Listed below are T cell receptor beta chains from one sample, sequenced in a study of vaccination and CD4 T cells after COVID-19. TCRdb reanalysed the PCR reads using MiXCR and keeps one entry per CDR3 protein. The repertoire holds about 19,000 distinct CDR3 sequences, about 60% seen once, with less than 9.5% in the top ten. These receptors have no identified antigens. Material for sequencing was CD4+ T cells from blood, cultured in vitro. The receptors shown here come from a human donor who had recovered from COVID-19. Both conserved end residues are trimmed from each CDR3. D genes are given only for firm matches.

v_call d_call cdr3_aa
TRBV11-3 - ASSLTRYAPYEQY
TRBV7-2 - ASSLDGGGGGAPTGELF
TRBV19 - ASSISGRNYGYT
TRBV20-1 TRBD1 SARANGQGADTGELF
TRBV28 TRBD1 ASSPGTGVGVTEAF
TRBV20-1 TRBD2 SALAGEGTQY
TRBV5-1 - ASSLDSPGYT
TRBV24-1 TRBD1 ATSDNPGQGYGYT
TRBV24-1 - ATSDPGEKLF
TRBV11-3 TRBD2 ASSLGLTSWEDYEQY
TRBV11-2 - ASSPGPGGETQY
TRBV28 - ASSYSLYEQY
TRBV20-1 - SARAQGHFANPMNEQF
TRBV4-1 TRBD1 ASSPTGGWGSPLH
TRBV10-3 - AIGAEHTDTQY
TRBV20-1 TRBD1 SARELQGDTGELF
TRBV20-1 - SAGGGNSQPQH
TRBV4-1 - ASSQAETHYGYT
TRBV7-8 - ASSPWGWTRRRNYNEQF
TRBV20-1 - SGSGGVYNSPLH
TRBV30 TRBD1 AWKGARVAHYNEQF
TRBV27 - ASSLLGGGGETQY
TRBV20-1 - SAREAASNSPLH
TRBV20-1 - SGIPSEGTSTDTQY
TRBV12-3/TRBV12-4 TRBD1 ASSGQGGINYGYT
TRBV19 - AVSRTFSNQPQH
TRBV11-2 TRBD1 ASSATGTVYEQY
TRBV24-1 - ATSDTGTGYYEQY
TRBV28 - ASSSLPVDEAF
TRBV18 TRBD2 ASSPTAGSSYEQY
TRBV15 - ATSREPNTGELF
TRBV12-3/TRBV12-4 TRBD2 ASSFGGGAGELF
TRBV2 - ASSDSPNYGYT
TRBV20-1 - SATGELYTQY
TRBV28 - ASRVPQTGNQPQH
TRBV19 - ASSIAQGRVVNYGYT
TRBV7-8 - ASSFTAETQY
TRBV6-1 - ASSQGGAGNQPQH
TRBV12-5 TRBD2 ASGFRGLAGSETQY
TRBV18 - ASSPVRENTEAF
TRBV30 - AWSVRAEANNSPLH
TRBV4-1 - ASSQGYQTGELF
TRBV6-2/TRBV6-3 TRBD1 ASRDRAHEQY
TRBV12-3/TRBV12-4 - ASSFALFPADEQF
TRBV6-1 TRBD1 ASSISYGQGIDEQY
TRBV2 - ASSEGGGTDTQY
TRBV20-1 - RGLGGLNTEAF
TRBV18 - ASSRRTSGNQPQH
TRBV15 - ATSRDNQETQY
TRBV12-3/TRBV12-4 - ASSSRPVSNQPQH
TRBV7-8 - ASSLQGTAYGYT